This is a list of T cell receptor beta chains from one sample in a study of T cells after yellow fever vaccination. From the 5' RACE reads, TCRdb called clonotypes with MiXCR, one entry per CDR3 protein. The table has over 150,000 distinct CDR3 sequences, approximately 6.2% seen once. The sequencing here drew on CD4+ T cells sorted from PBMCs, taken on the day of the first yellow fever vaccination. Receptors originate from a man between 18 and 35 years old who received the YFV17D yellow fever vaccine. The CDR3 runs from the conserved cysteine through the conserved F or W. The order of the fields is J gene, D gene, clone size, V gene, CDR3 DNA, CDR3 protein. The D gene is left open where the match is weak. The size field is filled for only some rows; it gives once, few, many or a size class.

TRBJ2-1 | TRBD2 | few | TRBV9 | TGTGCCAGCAGCGCCGGGGGGTTGAATGAGCAGTTCTTC | CASSAGGLNEQFF
TRBJ2-3 | NA | NA | TRBV7-2 | TGTGCCAGCAGCTACCTCGTCAGCAACACAGATACGCAGTATTTT | CASSYLVSNTDTQYF
TRBJ2-5 | TRBD1 | NA | TRBV19 | TGTGCCAGTAGTATAGGGGGACAGCAAATATGGACCCAGTACTTC | CASSIGGQQIWTQYF
TRBJ1-1 | TRBD1 | few | TRBV7-9 | TGTGCCAGCAGCTTGGACGGGACAGGGGGCCTTATCACTGAAGCTTTCTTT | CASSLDGTGGLITEAFF
TRBJ1-5 | NA | NA | TRBV6-5 | TGTGCCAGCAGTTATGGGACATCACAGCCCCAGCATTTT | CASSYGTSQPQHF
TRBJ1-3 | TRBD1 | NA | TRBV28 | TGTGCCAGCAGATGGACAGGAGGCGGCACCATATATTTT | CASRWTGGGTIYF
TRBJ2-7 | NA | many | TRBV25-1 | TGTGCCAGCGGCGAGGAGCGCTACGAGCAGTACTTC | CASGEERYEQYF
TRBJ2-7 | NA | many | TRBV11-2 | TGTGCCAGCAGCTTTCGCGGAGGCATGATTTTTCAACAGTACTTC | CASSFRGGMIFQQYF
TRBJ2-1 | TRBD2 | few | TRBV5-1 | TGCGCCAGCAGCTGGGGACTAGCGGGGGCCCCATACAATGAGCAGTTCTTC | CASSWGLAGAPYNEQFF
TRBJ2-2 | NA | NA | TRBV4-2 | TGTGCCAGCAGCCCCAGACAGGCCGGGGAGCTGTTTTTT | CASSPRQAGELFF
TRBJ2-3 | NA | many | TRBV11-2 | TGTGCCAGCAGCTTCGACGGGGCAGATACGCAGTATTTT | CASSFDGADTQYF
TRBJ2-1 | NA | few | TRBV5-1 | TGCGCCAGTAGGATAGCGGTAAGCTCCTACAATGAGCAGTTCTTC | CASRIAVSSYNEQFF
TRBJ2-1 | NA | few | TRBV7-8 | TGTGCCAGCAGCTTAGCGCCCAGGGTCGGGGAGCAGTTCTTC | CASSLAPRVGEQFF
TRBJ2-2 | NA | many | TRBV5-1 | TGCGCCAGCAGCTTGTCGTCAGGGGGGTCGAACACCGGGGAGCTGTTTTTT | CASSLSSGGSNTGELFF
TRBJ2-1 | NA | many | TRBV7-3 | TGTGCCAGCAGCCACTCCGGATCCTACAATGAGCAGTTCTTC | CASSHSGSYNEQFF
TRBJ1-6 | NA | NA | TRBV7-2 | TGTGCCAGCAGCTTAAATATAGGGCTCGGCTCACCCCTCCACTTT | CASSLNIGLGSPLHF
TRBJ2-3 | NA | many | TRBV5-1 | TGCGCCAGCAGCTTGGCCTTGCAGAGGGGAGCTCTCCAGTATTTT | CASSLALQRGALQYF
TRBJ1-1 | NA | NA | TRBV9 | TGTGCCAGCAGCGTAGAGCCCCAGGAGAACACTGAAGCTTTCTTT | CASSVEPQENTEAFF
TRBJ1-4 | TRBD1 | NA | TRBV12-3/TRBV12-4 | TGTGCCAGCAGTTTAGTCAAAACAAGGACAGGGAATGAAAAACTGTTTTTT | CASSLVKTRTGNEKLFF
TRBJ2-3 | NA | many | TRBV15 | TGTGCCACCAGGAATCGTGGTATTGGCACAGATACGCAGTATTTT | CATRNRGIGTDTQYF
TRBJ1-1 | NA | few | TRBV7-6 | TGTGCCAGCAGCCCCCGGACAGAGGGCAACACTGAAGCTTTCTTT | CASSPRTEGNTEAFF
TRBJ1-1 | NA | NA | TRBV7-3 | TGTGCCAGCAGCTTTATGGAGGAAACTGAAGCTTTCTTT | CASSFMEETEAFF
TRBJ2-1 | NA | few | TRBV24-1 | TGTGCCACCGGGGCAGGGGCTTACAATGAGCAGTTCTTC | CATGAGAYNEQFF
TRBJ1-3 | TRBD1 | NA | TRBV15 | TGTGCCACCAGCAGAGACGACAGGGGGGGAAGAAACACCATATATTTT | CATSRDDRGGRNTIYF
TRBJ2-5 | TRBD1 | many | TRBV27 | TGTGCCAGCAGTCTCACCGGGGGGAACAGGGGGCCGGAGACCCAGTACTTC | CASSLTGGNRGPETQYF
TRBJ2-3 | NA | many | TRBV27 | TGTGCCAGCAGGCTGATGGGCTCGAAAGATACGCAGTATTTT | CASRLMGSKDTQYF
TRBJ1-1 | NA | few | TRBV7-2 | TGTGCCAGCAGCCCGCGTCCCGACACTGAAGTTTTCTTT | CASSPRPDTEVFF
TRBJ2-7 | NA | many | TRBV2 | TGTGCCAGTAGGGGCAGCTCCTACGAGCAGTACTTC | CASRGSSYEQYF
TRBJ2-5 | TRBD2 | few | TRBV7-2 | TGTGCCAGCAGCTTAGTTTCTAGCGGGGGGGCAGGAGAGACCCAGTACTTC | CASSLVSSGGAGETQYF
TRBJ1-4 | TRBD1 | many | TRBV7-7 | TGTGCTAGCAGCTTGTCCCGGGACAGTGAAAAACTGTTTTTT | CASSLSRDSEKLFF
TRBJ2-3 | NA | NA | TRBV18 | TGTGCCAGCTCAAATGTTGATACGCAGTATTTT | CASSNVDTQYF
TRBJ2-3 | TRBD2 | NA | TRBV5-1 | TGCGCCAGCAGCTCACTAGCGGGGGGACCCGAGGATACGCAGTATTTT | CASSSLAGGPEDTQYF
TRBJ1-2 | NA | many | TRBV6-5 | TGTGCCAGCAGTTACTCGCCGAGACACCAAAACGGTGGCTACACCTTC | CASSYSPRHQNGGYTF
TRBJ1-5 | TRBD1 | many | TRBV18 | TGTGCCAGCTCAGACGGACAGGATCAGCCCCAGCATTTT | CASSDGQDQPQHF
TRBJ2-2 | TRBD1 | many | TRBV7-2 | TGTGCCAGCAGAACACAGGGGTACACCGGGGAGCTGTTTTTT | CASRTQGYTGELFF
TRBJ2-5 | TRBD2 | few | TRBV6-5 | TGTGCCAGCAGTTACTCAGGGCTAGCGGGGGGAGAGACCCAGTACTTC | CASSYSGLAGGETQYF
TRBJ2-3 | NA | few | TRBV15 | TGTGCCACCAGCAGAGATATTGGGGTTATGGCAGATACGCAGTATTTT | CATSRDIGVMADTQYF
TRBJ2-1 | NA | NA | TRBV12-3/TRBV12-4 | TGTGCCAGCAGGCTGAGAACCAATGAGCAGTTCTTC | CASRLRTNEQFF
TRBJ1-5 | NA | many | TRBV12-3/TRBV12-4 | TGTGCCAGCAGTTTACCCGGGGGCAATCAGCCCCAGCATTTT | CASSLPGGNQPQHF
TRBJ2-1 | TRBD2 | many | TRBV5-5 | TGTGCCAGCAGCTTGGCGACTAGCGGGGGGTTTTACAATGAGCAGTTCTTC | CASSLATSGGFYNEQFF
TRBJ1-2 | NA | many | TRBV27 | TGTGCCAGCAGTCCTTTCGACAGGCCTAACTATGGCTACACCTTC | CASSPFDRPNYGYTF
TRBJ2-2 | TRBD1 | NA | TRBV11-2 | TGTGCCAGCAGCTTAGTCCAGGGGGCAAGAGGGGAGCTGTTTTTT | CASSLVQGARGELFF
TRBJ1-2 | TRBD1 | NA | TRBV3-1 | TGTGCCAGCAGCCAGACAGGGGGCCCTGGCTACACCTTC | CASSQTGGPGYTF
TRBJ1-3 | NA | many | TRBV7-2 | TGTGCCAGCAGCTTGTCTGGAAACACCATATATTTT | CASSLSGNTIYF
TRBJ2-5 | NA | NA | TRBV7-4 | TGTGCCAGCAGCCCTGACTCGACCGGGACTCCGGCGTGGATCGAGACCCAGTACTTC | CASSPDSTGTPAWIETQYF
TRBJ1-6 | NA | many | TRBV2 | TGTGCCAGCAGCTACCCCAGTCCAAGCTCCTATAATTCACCCCTCCACTTT | CASSYPSPSSYNSPLHF
TRBJ1-2 | NA | NA | TRBV7-2 | TGTGCCAGCAGCTTCAGACAGGCGATGAGGGGCTACACCTTC | CASSFRQAMRGYTF
TRBJ1-5 | NA | few | TRBV6-1 | TGTGCCAGCAGTGCCGCGGGGGCTGGTAATCAGCCCCAGCATTTT | CASSAAGAGNQPQHF